The 26 T cell receptor beta chains given below trace back to one sample, sequenced in a study of T cell clones after liver transplantation (dated by TCRdb to between 2019 and 2020). To prepare the library, the immunoSEQ multiplex PCR assay was applied. TCRdb re-hosts the immuneACCESS table, in-frame sequences only. Its copies lack some clones; in the studies checked, an unresolved V gene accounts for under half of them, and the cause for the rest is not known. This sample is represented by about 15,000 clones; 82% of them were singletons. Of the sample, roughly 27% is held by the ten largest clones. This specimen consisted of CD8+ T cells from blood, obtained around 50 months after liver transplant. These receptor sequences come from a human patient who received a liver transplant. Some T cells present after a transplant may be cells of the graft donor.

CDR3 loop: CASRYPGLAGGDEQFF. In DNA form, the CDR3 reads TGTGCCAGCCGTTACCCGGGACTAGCGGGAGGTGATGAGCAGTTCTTC. This chain connects TRBV28 to TRBJ2-1; 15 positions match TRBD2. The germline gives CDR1 MDHEN, CDR2 SYDVKM. CDR3 length equals 16 residues. V trimming: 8 bases; J trimming: 8 bases; junction bases outside the gene matches: 10.

Relative to its sample, this clone is medium-sized. The sample carries other DNA sequences with the same CDR3. The rearrangement links TRBV2 to TRBJ1-1; D not certain. V was pared by 2 bases and J by 0 bases, with 7 bases between. There are 14 residues in the CDR3. Germline values: CDR1 SNHLY, CDR2 FYNNEI. The CDR3 bases are TGTGCCAGCAGTGAACCGAAAATGAACACTGAAGCTTTCTTT. Its protein product is CASSEPKMNTEAFF.

The rearrangement joins TRBV2 to TRBJ1-1; 7 bases are a match to TRBD1. With 9 bases clipped from V and 4 bases from J, the junction kept 5 bases outside the gene matches. The CDR3 is 12 amino acids. From germline, CDR1 is SNHLY and CDR2 FYNNEI. This chain's CDR3 is CARLGQITEAFF. The CDR3 nucleotides are TGTGCCAGGCTGGGACAGATCACTGAAGCTTTCTTT.

This clone was seen a few times. This chain uses TRBV11-1 with TRBJ2-3; D remains unclear. The CDR3 contains 13 residues. Trimming took 1 base from V and 3 from J, leaving 5 bases between them. CDR1 and CDR2 from the germline V gene are SGHAT and FQDESV (reference sequence). The CDR3 protein is CASSLVFTDTQYF. CDR3 sequence (DNA): TGTGCCAGCAGCTTAGTTTTTACAGATACGCAGTATTTT.

The CDR3 DNA follows: TGTGCCAAAGGGGGCTCGGGGGCCCTTTACGAGCAGTACTTC. Its translation: CAKGGSGALYEQYF. The V gene is TRBV27, the J gene TRBJ2-7, with a tentative D call TRBD1 (7 bases). This CDR3 contains 14 residues. The ends were cut back, 10 bases at V and 4 bases at J, with 20 bases in the middle. Per the germline V gene, CDR1 is MNHEY and CDR2 is SMNVEV (reference sequence).

The J gene is TRBJ1-5, the V gene TRBV27; TRBD1 agrees at 7 bases. The CDR3 contains 13 residues. Germline-derived CDR1 and CDR2 are MNHEY and SMNVEV (reference sequence). The J segment lost 6 bases and the V segment lost 4 bases, leaving 3 bases of the junction unmatched. The CDR3 region is CASSSTGLQPQHF. In DNA, the CDR3 is TGTGCCAGCAGTTCGACAGGGCTTCAGCCCCAGCATTTT.

The rearrangement links TRBV27 to TRBJ1-5, with D unresolved. CDR1 and CDR2 (germline): MNHEY, SMNVEV (reference sequence). V lost 2 bases, J lost 1 base, and 6 bases lay in between. This CDR3 has 14 amino acids. The CDR3 bases are TGTGCCAGCAGTTTAGAAGGGAGCAATCAGCCCCAGCATTTT. This translates into CASSLEGSNQPQHF.

This chain links TRBV4-3 with TRBJ2-7; TRBD1 might be the D (8 bases). V shed 1 base and J shed 4 bases, with 17 bases lying between them. In germline, CDR1 is LGHNA, CDR2 YSLEER. The CDR3 totals 16 residues. CDR3 amino acids: CASSQAPDREGYEQYF. The DNA for the CDR3 is TGCGCCAGCAGCCAAGCCCCGGACAGGGAGGGGTACGAGCAGTACTTC.

As concerns this clone: The sample has other DNA sequences that encode this CDR3 too. The genes are TRBV28 and TRBJ1-2, with D possibly matching TRBD1 (6 bases). Germline loops: CDR1 MDHEN, CDR2 SYDVKM. CDR3 size: 13 residues. Trimming shortened V by 2 bases and J by 7 bases, and 11 bases separated the two germline ends. In DNA, the CDR3 is TGTGCCAGCAGTTTACGGGGGGCCGGTGGCTACACCTTC. Translation gives CASSLRGAGGYTF.

The chain recombines TRBV29-1 with TRBJ2-1, with D maybe TRBD1 (6 bases). The CDR3 runs to 14 residues. Trimming removed 1 base from V and 3 bases from J, with 10 bases in between. CDR1 is SQVTM, CDR2 ANQGSEA, per germline. The CDR3 spells CSVEAGTIYNEQFF. In DNA, the CDR3 is TGCAGCGTTGAAGCCGGGACAATCTACAATGAGCAGTTCTTC.

V gene TRBV27 combines with J gene TRBJ1-3; 8 bases agree with TRBD1. The CDR3 is made up of 16 amino acids. V dropped 2 bases and J dropped 0; count of bases not matched to a gene: 3. Germline CDR1 MNHEY, CDR2 SMNVEV (reference sequence). CDR3 DNA: TGTGCCAGCAGTTTAGCAGGGGGCTTCTCTGGAAACACCATATATTTT. This encodes CASSLAGGFSGNTIYF.

The V gene is TRBV10-3, the J gene TRBJ1-2; possibly TRBD1 for D (6 bases). From germline, CDR1 is ENHRY and CDR2 SYGVKD. The CDR3 has 15 residues. The germline V and J ends were trimmed by 3 bases and 4 bases, with 15 bases remaining between them. For the CDR3, the DNA is TGTGCCATCAGTGACGACAGGACCATTGGCTATGGCTACACCTTC. Protein: CAISDDRTIGYGYTF.

The rearrangement joins TRBV28 to TRBJ2-1; TRBD2 agrees at 9 bases. V trimming: 3 bases; J trimming: 5 bases; junction bases outside the gene matches: 5. The length of the CDR3 is 15 residues. Germline values: CDR1 MDHEN, CDR2 SYDVKM. The CDR3 is CASSFSGSGDNEQFF. The DNA of the CDR3 is TGTGCCAGCAGTTTTAGCGGGAGCGGCGACAATGAGCAGTTCTTC.

V and J are TRBV18 and TRBJ1-1; D uncertain. Germline V lookup: CDR1 KGHSH, CDR2 LQKENI. The CDR3 totals 12 residues. V was trimmed by 5 bases and J by 0 bases, leaving 4 bases between them. The CDR3 loop reads CASSSVNTEAFF. CDR3 coding DNA: TGTGCCAGCTCATCGGTGAACACTGAAGCTTTCTTT.

Note on this clone: Mismatch with germline at one junction end may stem from a read error. The chain recombines TRBV5-4 with TRBJ2-7; 9 bases line up with TRBD1. Germline V gene sequence: CDR1 SGHNT, CDR2 YYREEE (reference sequence). This CDR3 spans 15 amino acids. The CDR3 spells CASSLSTGGLDEQYF. Here the CDR3 DNA reads TGCGCCAGCAGCCTATCGACAGGGGGGTTAGACGAGCAGTACTTC. Combining the CDR3 with reference TRBV5-4 and TRBJ2-7 gives the whole variable domain ETGVTQSPTHLIKTRGQQVTLRCSSQSGHNTVSWYQQALGQGPQFIFQYYREEENGRGNFPPRFSGLQFPNYSSELNVNALELDDSALYLCASSLSTGGLDEQYFGPGTRLTVT.

The chain combines TRBV18 with TRBJ1-1; 7 bases align to TRBD1. V was clipped by 2 bases and J by 4 bases; unmatched bases: 22. Germline values: CDR1 KGHSH, CDR2 LQKENI. The CDR3 spans 20 residues. CDR3 in amino acids: CASSPKIQPGGRHVATEAFF. In nucleotides, the CDR3 is TGTGCCAGCTCACCAAAGATCCAGCCAGGGGGGAGGCATGTGGCCACTGAAGCTTTCTTT.

V usage is TRBV6-6 and J usage is TRBJ2-7; the D gene is possibly TRBD1 (6 bases). The CDR3 length is 13 residues. CDR1 MNHNY and CDR2 SVGAGI come from the germline V gene (reference sequence). V lost 6 bases, J lost 5 bases, and 14 bases lay in between. CDR3 coding DNA: TGTGCCAGCAGGGGTACAGGGCTCGACGAGCAGTACTTC. Protein: CASRGTGLDEQYF.

This clone occurred once. The chain is built from TRBV4-1 and TRBJ2-3; D not certain. V lost 7 bases and J lost 0, with 11 bases in between. This CDR3 region has 14 residues. Germline V CDR1 and CDR2: MGHRA, YSYEKL. The CDR3 loop reads CASTTSASTDTQYF. In DNA form, the CDR3 reads TGCGCCAGCACGACAAGTGCTAGCACAGATACGCAGTATTTT.

The rearrangement joins TRBV28 to TRBJ1-1; D is undetermined. V shed 2 bases and J shed 4 bases, with 11 bases lying between them. The CDR3 length is 14 residues. CDR1 and CDR2 from the germline V gene are MDHEN and SYDVKM. CDR3 coding DNA: TGTGCCAGCAGTTTAGCGGGCTTGGGCACTGAAGCTTTCTTT. Protein sequence: CASSLAGLGTEAFF.

The V gene is TRBV27, the J gene TRBJ1-1, with TRBD1 matching over 8 bases. CDR1 and CDR2 (germline): MNHEY, SMNVEV (reference sequence). V gave up 4 bases and J gave up 4 bases; unmatched junction bases: 5. This CDR3 is 14 amino acids long. DNA for the CDR3: TGTGCCAGCAGTTCCTCAGGGGGCCTCACTGAAGCTTTCTTT. Its protein is CASSSSGGLTEAFF.

This sequence joins TRBV30 and TRBJ2-7; TRBD2 aligns across 9 bases. The V segment lost 0 bases and the J segment 1 base; nucleotides outside the gene matches: 4. This CDR3 contains 15 residues. Germline V lookup: CDR1 GTSNPN, CDR2 SVGIG (reference sequence). CDR3 in DNA: TGTGCCTGGAGTGTAGGGAGCGGGAGGTCCTACGAGCAGTACTTC. Its translation: CAWSVGSGRSYEQYF.

The V and J genes are TRBV29-1 and TRBJ1-2; TRBD1 agrees at 7 bases. The ends lost 6 bases at V and 4 bases at J; junction bases unmatched: 8. The CDR3 consists of 13 residues. Germline assignment: CDR1 SQVTM and CDR2 ANQGSEA. CDR3 residues: CSVRDSYFYGYTF. CDR3 DNA sequence: TGCAGCGTCCGGGACAGTTATTTCTATGGCTACACCTTC.

This chain links TRBV29-1 with TRBJ1-1; D perhaps matches TRBD1 (5 bases). This CDR3 has 13 amino acids. V shed 4 bases and J shed 2 bases, with 11 bases lying between them. Germline values: CDR1 SQVTM, CDR2 ANQGSEA. The CDR3 sequence: CSVVPRANTEAFF. CDR3 coding DNA: TGCAGCGTTGTCCCCAGGGCCAACACTGAAGCTTTCTTT.

V gene TRBV29-1 combines with J gene TRBJ2-1, with 9 bases that match TRBD1. V shed 8 bases, J shed 5 bases, and the junction held 10 bases outside the gene matches. CDR3 size: 14 residues. CDR1 and CDR2 from the germline V gene are SQVTM and ANQGSEA. CDR3 residues: CSTTGTGLDNEQFF. For the CDR3, the DNA is TGCAGCACCACCGGGACAGGGCTCGACAATGAGCAGTTCTTC.

Written as DNA, the CDR3 is TGTGCCAGCAGTTCCGGGGCCCGATATCAGCCCCAGCATTTT. Protein: CASSSGARYQPQHF. This chain connects TRBV27 to TRBJ1-5, with a tentative D call TRBD1 (5 bases). The V and J ends lost 4 bases and 5 bases respectively, with 12 bases between them. This CDR3 has 14 residues. Germline loops: CDR1 MNHEY, CDR2 SMNVEV (reference sequence).

The chain carries TRBV5-1 and TRBJ2-7, with D unresolved. This CDR3 is built from 13 residues. Germline CDR1 reads SGHRS; CDR2 reads YFSETQ. V gave up 0 bases and J gave up 6 bases, with 10 bases separating them. CDR3 protein: CASSLEGYGEQYF. The CDR3 region has the DNA TGCGCCAGCAGCTTGGAAGGGTACGGCGAGCAGTACTTC.